This T cell receptor beta chain originates from a study of OX40 agonist ivuxolimab in advanced cancers. For the wider study: Ivuxolimab, which targeted the costimulatory receptor OX40 (CD134), was an agonistic, fully human IgG2 monoclonal antibody. The point of sequencing TCRbeta in the periphery was to test whether ivuxolimab changed TCR sequence diversity and drove clonal T-cell expansion. Partial responses occurred in three dose-escalation patients: two with cutaneous melanoma and one with hepatocellular carcinoma. Of the roughly 51 patients in dose escalation, 19 had hepatocellular carcinoma, some 15 had melanoma, 9 had renal cell carcinoma and 9 had head and neck cancer. Intravenous ivuxolimab was administered to patients every 2 weeks at six dose levels: 0.01, 0.1, 0.3, 1.5, 3 and 10 mg/kg. A male proportion of approximately 83% and a mean age of around 60 years, ranging from roughly 20 to 80, were recorded for the dose-escalation cohort. The monotherapy dose-escalation portion (N of about 50 patients) of the phase I ivuxolimab trial is reported in the paper. Prior anti-PD-1, anti-PD-L1 or anti-CTLA-4 therapy was permitted, and checkpoint inhibitors had been received by less than 45% of dose-escalation patients.

The full study reports these points: The antigen specificity of the clonally expanded peripheral T cells was not determined. Clonal expansion of both CD4+ and CD8+ blood T cells was observed from baseline to week 6 at doses 0.1 to 3.0 mg/kg. Low levels of normalized T-cell clonal expansion were also shown by some nonresponding patients. After ivuxolimab, expanded clones were on average more numerous among CD8+ T cells than among CD4+ T cells. In partial responders in the 0.1-3.0 mg/kg groups, normalized peripheral clonal expansion was found to be among the lowest, especially among CD8+ T cells.

Of note for this clone: Its antigen remains unidentified. No base qualities exist here, and no much larger clone lies one base off it.

Patients with autoimmune disease history or receiving systemic immunosuppression were excluded from the trial. In every dose cohort, peripheral blood was drawn for TCR sequencing at baseline, cycle 4 day 1, and cycle 7 day 1. The samples were taken from a phase I, first-in-human, multicenter, open-label dose-escalation trial of ivuxolimab. Adults with locally advanced or metastatic head and neck squamous cell, hepatocellular, melanoma or renal cell carcinoma were enrolled in the trial. CD4+ and CD8+ T cells were sorted separately from peripheral blood before TCR sequencing. From the germline V gene, CDR1 is SGDLS and CDR2 is YYNGEE. The CDR3 spans 14 residues, from the cysteine through the phenylalanine. Only the CDR3 part of the read is kept: 42 bases, read in frame from the first base. Between the V and J ends, shortened by 2 bases and 2 bases respectively, the junction contains 9 bases. Genomic DNA was isolated from the sorted cells so that the TCRbeta CDR3 region could be sequenced. TCRbeta CDR3 regions were sequenced using the immunoSEQ Assay. TCRdb re-hosts the immuneACCESS table, in-frame sequences only. Its copies lack some clones; in the studies checked, an unresolved V gene accounts for under half of them, and the cause for the rest is not known. In all, the sample holds around 70,000 clones, and 70% to 90% of those were seen once. Of the sample, roughly 0.89% is held by the ten largest clones.

The origin of this receptor is an adult with an advanced solid tumor such as melanoma, head and neck, liver or kidney cancer. This material consisted of CD4+ or CD8+ T cells sorted from blood, taken in a trial of the OX40 agonist ivuxolimab. The rearrangement joined TRBV9 to TRBJ2-3; TRBD1 might be the D gene, on 5 matching bases. The CDR3 amino acid sequence is: CASSVTANTDTQYF. The DNA sequence follows: TGTGCCAGCAGCGTGACAGCGAACACAGATACGCAGTATTTT.